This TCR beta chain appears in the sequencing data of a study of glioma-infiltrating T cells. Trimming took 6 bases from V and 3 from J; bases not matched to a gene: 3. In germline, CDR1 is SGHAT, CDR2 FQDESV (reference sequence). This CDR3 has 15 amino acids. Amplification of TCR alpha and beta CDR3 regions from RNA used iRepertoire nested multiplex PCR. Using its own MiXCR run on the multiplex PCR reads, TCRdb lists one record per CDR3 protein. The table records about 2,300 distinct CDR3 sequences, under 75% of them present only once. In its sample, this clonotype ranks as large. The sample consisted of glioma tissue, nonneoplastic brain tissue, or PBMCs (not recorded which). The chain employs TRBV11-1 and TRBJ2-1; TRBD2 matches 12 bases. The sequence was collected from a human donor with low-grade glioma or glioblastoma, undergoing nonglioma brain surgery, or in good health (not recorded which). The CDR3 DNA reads TGTGCCAGCAGGAGGACTAGCGGGGTCTACAATGAGCAGTTCTTC. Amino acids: CASRRTSGVYNEQFF.